The 32 T cell receptor beta chains below come from one sample, sequenced in a study of T cells in tuberculosis. The protocol was immunoSEQ multiplex PCR, while the TCRdb copy is restricted to in-frame clones and leaves out a portion. This table holds over 40,000 clones, 95% found once. Material: PBMCs. The receptors derive from a donor aged 10-29 years with latent tuberculosis or without tuberculosis infection.

This chain links TRBV2 with TRBJ2-1, with D possibly TRBD2 on 6 matching bases. Germline values: CDR1 SNHLY, CDR2 FYNNEI. Trimming took off 6 bases at V and 0 bases at J, with 9 bases between the two ends. This CDR3 is 14 amino acids long. The CDR3 is CASRLGGSYNEQFF. The CDR3 DNA follows: TGTGCCAGCAGGCTGGGGGGCTCCTACAATGAGCAGTTCTTC.

The J gene is TRBJ2-5, the V gene TRBV5-6; 8 bases are shared with TRBD1. The CDR3 covers 18 residues. Germline V lookup: CDR1 SGHDT, CDR2 YYEEEE. The J segment lost 5 bases and the V segment lost 4 bases, leaving 19 bases of the junction unmatched. CDR3 bases: TGTGCCAGCAGCGTCGGTTCCCACAGGGGGTGGATGGTGGAGACCCAGTACTTC. Amino acids: CASSVGSHRGWMVETQYF.

The chain couples TRBV20-1 to TRBJ2-7, with TRBD1 matching 7 bases. CDR3 length: 11 residues. Trimming cost V 3 bases and J 5 bases; bases outside gene matches: 1. Germline V gives CDR1 DFQATT, CDR2 SNEGSKA (reference sequence). The CDR3 here is CSARTGNEQYF. The CDR3 DNA is TGCAGTGCTAGGACAGGGAACGAGCAGTACTTC.

This clone was found once. The J gene is TRBJ1-2, the V gene TRBV19, with a possible D match to TRBD1 (5 bases). The CDR3 has 16 residues. V was trimmed by 7 bases and J by 0 bases, leaving 18 bases between them. Germline V gives CDR1 LNHDA, CDR2 SQIVND (reference sequence). Here the CDR3 reads CASIDFRATTNYGYTF. The CDR3 DNA reads TGTGCCAGTATCGATTTCAGGGCTACGACTAACTATGGCTACACCTTC.

The CDR3 nucleotides are TGTGCCCTATCCCGGGGTAATGAGCAGTTCTTC. Translation: CALSRGNEQFF. The genes are TRBV30 and TRBJ2-1, with a possible D match to TRBD2 (5 bases). The V gene lost 8 bases and the J gene lost 7 bases, with 12 bases spanning the gap. The CDR3 is made up of 11 amino acids. Per germline, CDR1 GTSNPN and CDR2 SVGIG (reference sequence).

The rearrangement links TRBV6-1 to TRBJ2-2; TRBD2 matches 11 bases. Germline V lookup: CDR1 MNHNS, CDR2 SASEGT. This CDR3 contains 16 residues. The J segment lost 4 bases and the V segment lost 4 bases, leaving 5 bases of the junction unmatched. The CDR3 bases are TGTGCCAGCAGTGTACTAGCGGGGGACGTCACCGGGGAGCTGTTTTTT. It codes for CASSVLAGDVTGELFF.

The chain carries TRBV7-9 and TRBJ2-5; 9 bases align to TRBD2. J lost 9 bases, V lost 5 bases, and 16 bases had no gene match. The CDR3 contains 16 residues. Germline CDR1 SEHNR, CDR2 FQNEAQ (reference sequence). DNA for the CDR3: TGTGCCAGCAGCGTCTGGACTAGCGTGTCTCGGGGGGCCCAGTACTTC. Its protein is CASSVWTSVSRGAQYF.

V usage is TRBV5-4 and J usage is TRBJ1-6; 12 bases are a match to TRBD1. The CDR3 covers 17 residues. The germline V gene has CDR1 SGHNT and CDR2 YYREEE (reference sequence). V lost 5 bases, J lost 10 bases, and 13 bases stayed unmatched. This CDR3 is CASRRDRGREMESPLHF. The CDR3 coding sequence is TGTGCCAGCAGACGGGACAGGGGGCGCGAGATGGAATCACCCCTCCACTTT. Full variable domain (rest looked up from reference TRBV5-4 and TRBJ1-6): ETGVTQSPTHLIKTRGQQVTLRCSSQSGHNTVSWYQQALGQGPQFIFQYYREEENGRGNFPPRFSGLQFPNYSSELNVNALELDDSALYLCASRRDRGREMESPLHFGNGTRLTVT.

This clone appeared a single time. The V gene is TRBV5-1, the J gene TRBJ1-1; weak D call: TRBD1 (5 bases). CDR3 size: 15 residues. CDR1 is SGHRS, CDR2 YFSETQ, per germline. V lost 4 bases to trimming and J lost 0 bases, with 13 bases between them. CDR3: CASSAVRGMNTEAFF. The CDR3, as DNA: TGCGCCAGCAGCGCGGTCCGGGGGATGAACACTGAAGCTTTCTTT.

The rearrangement uses TRBV10-3 and TRBJ1-1; D uncertain. This CDR3 has 15 residues. V was shortened by 4 bases and J by 5 bases, with 17 bases between the two germline ends. Germline V lookup: CDR1 ENHRY, CDR2 SYGVKD. CDR3 in amino acids: CAISAQIRPGTEAFF. Written as DNA, the CDR3 is TGTGCCATCAGTGCCCAGATCCGTCCGGGGACTGAAGCTTTCTTT.

The V and J genes are TRBV10-3 and TRBJ1-2; D remains ambiguous. CDR1 is ENHRY, CDR2 SYGVKD, per germline. Between the trimmed V and J ends, which lost 0 bases and 7 bases, there was a span of 12 bases. The CDR3 totals 14 residues. This CDR3 reads CAISESTRPLGYTF. DNA for the CDR3: TGTGCCATCAGTGAGTCGACCAGGCCCCTTGGCTACACCTTC.

This chain uses TRBV2 with TRBJ1-2; D might be TRBD1 (5 bases). Germline values: CDR1 SNHLY, CDR2 FYNNEI. The CDR3 consists of 13 residues. The V end was cut by 4 bases, the J end by 1 base, with 7 bases between. The CDR3 coding sequence is TGTGCCAGCAGTGCGGACATTAACTATGGCTACACCTTC. Translated: CASSADINYGYTF.

The chain couples TRBV7-2 to TRBJ1-1; 9 nucleotides match TRBD1. The CDR3 runs 14 residues. The germline V gene has CDR1 SGHTA and CDR2 FQGNSA. The junction had 6 bases not matched to a gene; V was cut back by 5 bases and J by 5 bases. CDR3 DNA: TGTGCCAGCAGCACACAGGGGGCGCGAACTGAAGCTTTCTTT. Translated: CASSTQGARTEAFF.

The chain links TRBV27 to TRBJ2-1; 10 nucleotides line up with TRBD2. The CDR3 extends over 18 amino acids. Germline V gives CDR1 MNHEY, CDR2 SMNVEV (reference sequence). With 6 bases clipped from V and 1 base from J, the junction kept 12 bases outside the gene matches. CDR3 in DNA: TGTGCCAGCAGATTTCGGGAGCGGGGGGGCCCTTCCTACAATGAGCAGTTCTTC. The encoded protein is CASRFRERGGPSYNEQFF.

The V and J genes are TRBV4-1 and TRBJ1-1; 8 nucleotides align to TRBD1. Germline lookup yields CDR1 MGHRA and CDR2 YSYEKL. Unmatched junction bases numbered 0, after V lost 1 base and J lost 8 bases. The CDR3 spans 12 residues. CDR3 sequence: CASSQGTGEAFF. Here the CDR3 DNA reads TGCGCCAGCAGCCAAGGGACAGGGGAAGCTTTCTTT.

The J gene is TRBJ2-1, the V gene TRBV11-2, with 7 bases matching TRBD1. Germline V gene sequence: CDR1 SGHAT, CDR2 FQNNGV. The trim removed 1 base at V and 6 bases at J, leaving 12 bases unmatched. The CDR3 spans 17 residues. CDR3 DNA sequence: TGTGCCAGCAGCTTAGCCCAGACAGGGATCACGTCCAATGAGCAGTTCTTC. Amino acids: CASSLAQTGITSNEQFF.

This chain uses TRBV5-1 with TRBJ2-1, with D tentatively TRBD1 (5 bases). V lost 1 base, J lost 6 bases, and 14 bases lay in between. This CDR3 is built from 15 residues. Germline assignment: CDR1 SGHRS and CDR2 YFSETQ. The CDR3 DNA follows: TGCGCCAGCAGCTTGTCGCAGGGTACCTTCAATGAGCAGTTCTTC. Translation: CASSLSQGTFNEQFF.

V usage is TRBV5-6 and J usage is TRBJ2-7, with D hard to call. The CDR3 is made up of 13 amino acids. The V gene's germline CDR1 is SGHDT and CDR2 YYEEEE. V was pared by 0 bases and J by 3 bases, with 7 bases between. The CDR3 coding sequence is TGTGCCAGCAGCTTGGATTTCAGCTACGAGCAGTACTTC. Amino acids: CASSLDFSYEQYF.

The chain has TRBV18 and TRBJ1-1; possible D gene TRBD1, 5 bases. CDR3 length: 17 residues. The germline V gene has CDR1 KGHSH and CDR2 LQKENI. V lost 3 bases and J 3 bases, leaving 20 bases between the germline ends. The CDR3 region is CASSPHVQGIGDTEAFF. DNA for the CDR3: TGTGCCAGCTCACCCCACGTTCAGGGAATAGGGGACACTGAAGCTTTCTTT.

V usage is TRBV28 and J usage is TRBJ2-2; TRBD1 agrees at 8 bases. The V gene end was trimmed by 6 bases and the J gene end by 4 bases; junction bases not matched to a gene: 10. Germline V CDR1 and CDR2: MDHEN, SYDVKM. The CDR3 extends over 16 amino acids. The CDR3 here is CASSEIVTGGTGELFF. The CDR3, as DNA: TGTGCCAGCAGCGAAATAGTCACAGGGGGCACCGGGGAGCTGTTTTTT.

This sequence joins TRBV27 and TRBJ2-3; 11 bases agree with TRBD2. Germline V gene sequence: CDR1 MNHEY, CDR2 SMNVEV (reference sequence). J gave up 3 bases and V 5 bases, and 10 bases lay outside the gene matches. CDR3 size: 17 residues. The CDR3 loop is CASSPPLGLAETDTQYF. DNA for the CDR3: TGTGCCAGCAGTCCCCCTCTGGGACTAGCGGAAACAGATACGCAGTATTTT.

The chain has TRBV4-1 and TRBJ1-6; TRBD1 might be the D (5 bases). This CDR3 is built from 16 residues. Germline values: CDR1 MGHRA, CDR2 YSYEKL. The germline V and J ends were trimmed by 3 bases and 0 bases, with 9 bases remaining between them. The CDR3 protein is CASSHDQGSYNSPLHF. In DNA, the CDR3 is TGCGCCAGCAGCCATGACCAGGGCTCCTATAATTCACCCCTCCACTTT.

The genes are TRBV10-3 and TRBJ1-5; D unresolved. The CDR3 is 13 amino acids. CDR1 and CDR2 from the germline V gene are ENHRY and SYGVKD. Deletions cut 10 bases from V and 0 bases from J, with 10 bases between. The CDR3 loop reads CATLGDSNQPQHF. The CDR3 DNA sequence: TGTGCCACCTTAGGAGATAGCAATCAGCCCCAGCATTTT.

V is TRBV2 and J is TRBJ2-1, with 9 positions matching TRBD2. This CDR3 comprises 15 residues. Trimming removed 1 base from V and 2 bases from J; junction bases left unmatched: 0. Germline V CDR1 and CDR2: SNHLY, FYNNEI. Written as DNA, the CDR3 is TGTGCCAGCAGTGAAGGCGGGGGGGCCTACAATGAGCAGTTCTTC. Translating it yields CASSEGGGAYNEQFF.

A few counts support this clone. The J gene is TRBJ1-3, the V gene TRBV7-8; 9 positions agree with TRBD1. The germline V gene encodes CDR1 SGHVS and CDR2 FQNEAQ. The CDR3 is made up of 15 amino acids. J lost 4 bases, V lost 5 bases, and 6 bases had no gene match. CDR3 DNA: TGTGCCAGCAGCATGACAGGGGGAAGAGGAAACACCATATATTTT. Translating gives CASSMTGGRGNTIYF.

The chain employs TRBV6-6 and TRBJ1-4; D is ambiguous. This CDR3 is built from 14 residues. The germline V gene encodes CDR1 MNHNY and CDR2 SVGAGI (reference sequence). V was clipped by 7 bases and J by 0 bases, with 9 bases between them. CDR3 protein: CASTPSATNEKLFF. CDR3 nucleotides: TGTGCCAGCACGCCCAGTGCAACTAATGAAAAACTGTTTTTT.

J is TRBJ1-2 and V is TRBV27, with D possibly TRBD1 on 5 matching bases. The CDR3 totals 15 residues. Germline V gives CDR1 MNHEY, CDR2 SMNVEV (reference sequence). V lost 0 bases and J lost 3, with 11 bases in between. The CDR3 protein is CASSLSGGVYYGYTF. For the CDR3, the DNA is TGTGCCAGCAGTTTATCGGGGGGAGTCTACTATGGCTACACCTTC.

The CDR3 nucleotides are TGCGCCACCCGGACTAGCTTCTTAAGTGAGCAGTTCTTC. This encodes CATRTSFLSEQFF. The J gene is TRBJ2-1, the V gene TRBV5-1; TRBD2 aligns across 8 bases. Germline lookup yields CDR1 SGHRS and CDR2 YFSETQ. Losses at the gene ends were 9 bases for V and 9 bases for J; bases not matched to a gene: 11. This CDR3 is built from 13 residues.

J is TRBJ1-3 and V is TRBV5-6; D is undetermined. Trimming stripped 4 bases from V and 1 base from J, with 12 bases between. The CDR3 has 15 amino acids. Germline CDR1 is SGHDT and CDR2 is YYEEEE. The CDR3 protein is CASSVGSISGNTIYF. In DNA form, the CDR3 reads TGTGCCAGCAGCGTAGGGAGTATATCTGGAAACACCATATATTTT.

This chain connects TRBV4-3 to TRBJ1-3, with D maybe TRBD1 (6 bases). There are 18 residues in the CDR3. Germline CDR1 and CDR2: LGHNA and YSLEER. The V gene lost 1 base and the J gene lost 4 bases, with 20 bases spanning the gap. The CDR3 reads CASSQVGPSGTFGNTIYF. CDR3 DNA sequence: TGCGCCAGCAGCCAAGTTGGACCGTCCGGGACATTCGGAAACACCATATATTTT.

In regard to this clone: Sequence at one end of the junction differs from germline and may be a read error. This chain connects TRBV6-6 to TRBJ1-5; no firm D call. Germline CDR1 reads MNHNY; CDR2 reads SVGAGI (reference sequence). This CDR3 comprises 15 residues. The CDR3 spells CASRYLQVSNQPQHF. The CDR3 DNA sequence: TGTGCCAGCAGATACTTACAAGTTAGCAATCAGCCCCAGCATTTT.

This chain's CDR3 is CASSFNFLSGGAVIKTQYF. The CDR3 coding sequence is TGTGCCAGCAGCTTCAATTTTTTATCGGGGGGGGCGGTCATAAAGACCCAGTACTTC. The chain links TRBV11-2 to TRBJ2-5, with 8 bases aligning to TRBD2. The CDR3 has 19 residues. Losses at the gene ends were 3 bases for V and 6 bases for J; bases not matched to a gene: 21. Germline CDR1 reads SGHAT; CDR2 reads FQNNGV.